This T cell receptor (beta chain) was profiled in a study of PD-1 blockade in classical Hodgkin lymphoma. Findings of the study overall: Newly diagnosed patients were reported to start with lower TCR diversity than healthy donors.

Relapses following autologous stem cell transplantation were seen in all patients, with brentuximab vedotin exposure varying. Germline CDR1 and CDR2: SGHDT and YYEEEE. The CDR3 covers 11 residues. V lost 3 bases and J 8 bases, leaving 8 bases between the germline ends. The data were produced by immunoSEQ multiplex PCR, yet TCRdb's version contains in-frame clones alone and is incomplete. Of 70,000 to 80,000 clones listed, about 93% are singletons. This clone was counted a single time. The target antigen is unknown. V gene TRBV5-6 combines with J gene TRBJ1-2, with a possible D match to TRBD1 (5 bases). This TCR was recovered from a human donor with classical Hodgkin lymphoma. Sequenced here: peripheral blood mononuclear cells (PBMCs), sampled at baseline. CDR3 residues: CASSWDQGYTF. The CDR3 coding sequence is TGTGCCAGCAGCTGGGACCAAGGCTACACCTTC.